The 7 T cell receptor beta chains below were found in one sample sequenced in a study of blood T cell repertoires in COVID-19. The data were produced by immunoSEQ multiplex PCR, yet TCRdb's version contains in-frame clones alone and is incomplete. Of roughly 200,000 clones in the sample, roughly 82% were seen once. Sequencing input: peripheral blood. These TCRs come from an older woman with COVID-19, enrolled during active disease.

The rearrangement uses TRBV7-8 and TRBJ1-1; tentatively, D is TRBD1 (6 bases). With 3 bases removed from V and 4 bases from J, the gap between germline ends came to 15 bases. The germline gives CDR1 SGHVS, CDR2 FQNEAQ. The CDR3 covers 15 residues. The CDR3 here is CASSLAGGAGTEAFF. The CDR3 DNA reads TGTGCCAGCAGCTTGGCGGGGGGCGCGGGCACTGAAGCTTTCTTT.

This sequence joins TRBV10-1 and TRBJ1-5, with D perhaps matching TRBD1 (5 bases). Trimming removed 5 bases from V and 6 bases from J, with 26 bases in between. The CDR3 contains 18 residues. Germline CDR1 is WNHNN and CDR2 is SYGVQD (reference sequence). CDR3 sequence reads: CASSYRGLWGVVRQPQHF. For the CDR3, the DNA is TGCGCCAGCAGTTACCGAGGGTTATGGGGGGTTGTTCGTCAGCCCCAGCATTTT.

The rearrangement joins TRBV9 to TRBJ2-1; 10 nucleotides line up with TRBD2. V shed 3 bases, J shed 7 bases, and the junction held 7 bases outside the gene matches. This CDR3 spans 15 amino acids. Germline V lookup: CDR1 SGDLS, CDR2 YYNGEE. CDR3 bases: TGTGCCAGCAGCGATACTAGCGGGGTTGGTAATGAGCAGTTCTTC. The encoded protein is CASSDTSGVGNEQFF.

The J gene is TRBJ1-2, the V gene TRBV19; possible D gene TRBD1, 5 bases. V shed 1 base and J shed 4 bases, with 13 bases lying between them. Germline CDR1 LNHDA, CDR2 SQIVND (reference sequence). The CDR3 is 15 amino acids. In DNA form, the CDR3 reads TGTGCCAGTAGTATAGGAGGAGGGGACGGCTATGGCTACACCTTC. This encodes CASSIGGGDGYGYTF. The variable domain in full, with the rest retrieved from reference TRBV19 and TRBJ1-2, is DGGITQSPKYLFRKEGQNVTLSCEQNLNHDAMYWYRQDPGQGLRLIYYSQIVNDFQKGDIAEGYSVSREKKESFPLTVTSAQKNPTAFYLCASSIGGGDGYGYTFGSGTRLTVV.

V and J are TRBV5-5 and TRBJ1-1, with 10 bases that match TRBD1. This CDR3 has 16 residues. Per the germline V gene, CDR1 is SGHKS and CDR2 is YYEKEE (reference sequence). J lost 5 bases, V lost 4 bases, and 11 bases had no gene match. DNA for the CDR3: TGTGCCAGCAGCCGAACGGGACAGGGGAGTCGAACTGAAGCTTTCTTT. This codes for CASSRTGQGSRTEAFF.

This chain uses TRBV11-2 with TRBJ1-2; a weak D match, TRBD1 (6 bases). The CDR3 runs to 18 residues. V was shortened by 0 bases and J by 0 bases, with 17 bases between the two germline ends. Germline CDR1 is SGHAT and CDR2 is FQNNGV. CDR3: CASSLELTGTSSNYGYTF. The CDR3 DNA sequence: TGTGCCAGCAGCTTAGAACTTACCGGGACAAGCTCTAACTATGGCTACACCTTC.

The chain is built from TRBV5-1 and TRBJ2-7, with 8 bases identical to TRBD1. Germline CDR1 SGHRS, CDR2 YFSETQ. The CDR3 covers 14 residues. V was clipped by 5 bases and J by 3 bases; unmatched bases: 7. CDR3 in amino acids: CASRERTGSYEQYF. CDR3 bases: TGCGCCAGCAGAGAACGGACAGGGAGCTACGAGCAGTACTTC.